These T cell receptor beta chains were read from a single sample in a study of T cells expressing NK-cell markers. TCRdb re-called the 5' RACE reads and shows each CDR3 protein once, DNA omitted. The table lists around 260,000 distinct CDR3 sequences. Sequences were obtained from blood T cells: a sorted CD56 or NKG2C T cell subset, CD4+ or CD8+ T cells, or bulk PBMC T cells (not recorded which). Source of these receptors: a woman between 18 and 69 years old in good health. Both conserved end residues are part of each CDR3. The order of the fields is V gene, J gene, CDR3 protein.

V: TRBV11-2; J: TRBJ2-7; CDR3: CASSFLLSSYEQYF
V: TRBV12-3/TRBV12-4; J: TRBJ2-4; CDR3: CASSFWGLAKNIQYF
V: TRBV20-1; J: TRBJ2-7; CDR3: CSAPGTRELYEQYF
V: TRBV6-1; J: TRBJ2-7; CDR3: CASSSVPKAGGSEQYF
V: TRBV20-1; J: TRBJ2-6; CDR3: CSASRVSGANVLTF
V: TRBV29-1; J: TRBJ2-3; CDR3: CSVERLGGTDTQYF
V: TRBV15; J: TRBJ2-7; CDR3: CATSTGILSYEQYF
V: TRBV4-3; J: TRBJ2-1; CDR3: CASSQASRGEQFF
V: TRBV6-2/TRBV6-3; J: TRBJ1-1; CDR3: CASSLPGAEAFF
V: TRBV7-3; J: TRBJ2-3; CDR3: CASSQAGRSTDTQYF
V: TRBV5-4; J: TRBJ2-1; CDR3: CASSPAGDSYNDQFF
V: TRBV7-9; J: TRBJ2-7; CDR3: CASSLAGGLEQYF
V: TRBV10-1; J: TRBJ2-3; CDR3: CASSDPSRPTDTQYF
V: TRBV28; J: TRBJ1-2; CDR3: CASSFYKGGYTF
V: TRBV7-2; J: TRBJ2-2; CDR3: CASRRAGRGTGELFF
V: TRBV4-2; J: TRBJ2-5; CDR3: CASSQAISGYQETQYF
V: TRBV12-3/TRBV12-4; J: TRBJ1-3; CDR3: CASSFIRQSSGNTIYF
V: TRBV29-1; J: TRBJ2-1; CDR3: CSVVPGLAKENEQFF
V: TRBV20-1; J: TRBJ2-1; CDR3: CSAHLAGGPSEQFF
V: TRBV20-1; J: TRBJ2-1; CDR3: CSATLPSGGAHEQFF
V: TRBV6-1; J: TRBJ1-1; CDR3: CASSTTVPRTNTEAFF
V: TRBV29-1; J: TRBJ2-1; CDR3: CSASRVQGAGNEQFF
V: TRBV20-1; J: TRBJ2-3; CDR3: CSARGPWEDTQYF
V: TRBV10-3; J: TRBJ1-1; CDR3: CAIEQPGHGTEAFF
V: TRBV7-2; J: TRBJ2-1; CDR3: CASSPRGTSYNEQFF
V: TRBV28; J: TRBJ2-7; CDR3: CASSFLGTSGRISYEQYF
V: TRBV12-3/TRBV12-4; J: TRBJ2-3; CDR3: CASSHGGGPDTQYF
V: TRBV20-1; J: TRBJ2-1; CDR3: CSARDIASVEEQFF
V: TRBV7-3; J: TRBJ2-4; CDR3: CASSPRGHVNIQYF
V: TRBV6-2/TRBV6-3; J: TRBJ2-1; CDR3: CASLVRTSGRFGAYNEQFF
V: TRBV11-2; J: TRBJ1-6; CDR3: CASSQDRAGFMALHF
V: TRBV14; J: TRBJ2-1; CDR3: CASSQVTGGRYEQFF
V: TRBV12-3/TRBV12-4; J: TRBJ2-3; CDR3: CASSFGTGRPDTQYF
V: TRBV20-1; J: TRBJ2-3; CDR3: CSAPPGGRALGTDTQYF
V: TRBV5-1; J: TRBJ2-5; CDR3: CASSPRQGLQETQYF
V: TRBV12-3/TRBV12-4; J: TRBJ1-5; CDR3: CATTFQGQQPQHF
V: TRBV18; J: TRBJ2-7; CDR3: CASSPKTGEYEQYF
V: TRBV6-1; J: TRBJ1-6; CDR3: CASSDDSAPGAHNSPLHF
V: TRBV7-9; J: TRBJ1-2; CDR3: CASSLGVAYGYTF
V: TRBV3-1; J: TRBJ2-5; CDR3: CASASGGRETQYF
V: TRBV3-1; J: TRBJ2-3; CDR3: CASSPGDSLGDTQYF
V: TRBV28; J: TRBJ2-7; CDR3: CASSLPGSLNEQYF